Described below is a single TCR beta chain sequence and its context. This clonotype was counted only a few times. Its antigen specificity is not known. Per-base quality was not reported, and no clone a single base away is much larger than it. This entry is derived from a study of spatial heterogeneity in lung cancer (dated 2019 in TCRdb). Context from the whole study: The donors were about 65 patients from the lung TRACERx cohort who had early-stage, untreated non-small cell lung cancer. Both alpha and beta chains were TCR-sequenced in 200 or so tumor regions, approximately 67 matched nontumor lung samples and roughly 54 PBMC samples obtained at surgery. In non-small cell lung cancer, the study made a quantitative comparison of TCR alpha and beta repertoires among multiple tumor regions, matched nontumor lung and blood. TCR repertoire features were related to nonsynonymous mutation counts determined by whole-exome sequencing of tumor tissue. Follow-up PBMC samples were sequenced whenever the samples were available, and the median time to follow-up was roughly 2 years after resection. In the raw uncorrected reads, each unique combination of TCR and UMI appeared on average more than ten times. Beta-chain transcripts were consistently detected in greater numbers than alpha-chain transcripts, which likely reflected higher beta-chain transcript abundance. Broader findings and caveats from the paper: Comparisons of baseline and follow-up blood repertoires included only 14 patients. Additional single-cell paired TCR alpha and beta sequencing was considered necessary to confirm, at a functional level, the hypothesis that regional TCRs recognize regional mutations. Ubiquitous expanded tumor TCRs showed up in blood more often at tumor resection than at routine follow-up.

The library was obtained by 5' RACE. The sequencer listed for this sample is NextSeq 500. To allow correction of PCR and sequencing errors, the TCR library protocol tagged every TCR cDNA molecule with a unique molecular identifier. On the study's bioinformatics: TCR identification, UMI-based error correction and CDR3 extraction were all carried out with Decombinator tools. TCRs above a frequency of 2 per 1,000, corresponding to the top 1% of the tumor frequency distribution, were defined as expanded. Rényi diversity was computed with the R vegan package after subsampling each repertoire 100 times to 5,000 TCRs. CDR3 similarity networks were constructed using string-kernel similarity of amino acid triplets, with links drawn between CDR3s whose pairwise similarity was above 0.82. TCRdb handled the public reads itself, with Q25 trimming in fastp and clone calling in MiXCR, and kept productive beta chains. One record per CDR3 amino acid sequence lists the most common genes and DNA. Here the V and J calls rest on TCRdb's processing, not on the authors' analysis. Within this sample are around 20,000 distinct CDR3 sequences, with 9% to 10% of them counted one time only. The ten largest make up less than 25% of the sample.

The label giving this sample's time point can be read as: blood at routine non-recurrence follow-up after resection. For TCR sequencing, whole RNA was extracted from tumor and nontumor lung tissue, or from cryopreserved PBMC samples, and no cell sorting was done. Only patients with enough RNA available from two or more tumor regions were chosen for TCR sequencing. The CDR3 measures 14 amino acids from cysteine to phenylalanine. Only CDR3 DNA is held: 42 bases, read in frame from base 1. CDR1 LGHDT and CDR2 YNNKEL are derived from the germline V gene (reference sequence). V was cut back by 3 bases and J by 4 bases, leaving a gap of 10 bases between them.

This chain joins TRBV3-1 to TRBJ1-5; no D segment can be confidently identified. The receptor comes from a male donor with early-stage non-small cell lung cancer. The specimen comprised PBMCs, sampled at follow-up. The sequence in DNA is TGTGCCAGCAGCCAGCTGCCTGGGAATCAGCCCCAGCATTTT. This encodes CASSQLPGNQPQHF.